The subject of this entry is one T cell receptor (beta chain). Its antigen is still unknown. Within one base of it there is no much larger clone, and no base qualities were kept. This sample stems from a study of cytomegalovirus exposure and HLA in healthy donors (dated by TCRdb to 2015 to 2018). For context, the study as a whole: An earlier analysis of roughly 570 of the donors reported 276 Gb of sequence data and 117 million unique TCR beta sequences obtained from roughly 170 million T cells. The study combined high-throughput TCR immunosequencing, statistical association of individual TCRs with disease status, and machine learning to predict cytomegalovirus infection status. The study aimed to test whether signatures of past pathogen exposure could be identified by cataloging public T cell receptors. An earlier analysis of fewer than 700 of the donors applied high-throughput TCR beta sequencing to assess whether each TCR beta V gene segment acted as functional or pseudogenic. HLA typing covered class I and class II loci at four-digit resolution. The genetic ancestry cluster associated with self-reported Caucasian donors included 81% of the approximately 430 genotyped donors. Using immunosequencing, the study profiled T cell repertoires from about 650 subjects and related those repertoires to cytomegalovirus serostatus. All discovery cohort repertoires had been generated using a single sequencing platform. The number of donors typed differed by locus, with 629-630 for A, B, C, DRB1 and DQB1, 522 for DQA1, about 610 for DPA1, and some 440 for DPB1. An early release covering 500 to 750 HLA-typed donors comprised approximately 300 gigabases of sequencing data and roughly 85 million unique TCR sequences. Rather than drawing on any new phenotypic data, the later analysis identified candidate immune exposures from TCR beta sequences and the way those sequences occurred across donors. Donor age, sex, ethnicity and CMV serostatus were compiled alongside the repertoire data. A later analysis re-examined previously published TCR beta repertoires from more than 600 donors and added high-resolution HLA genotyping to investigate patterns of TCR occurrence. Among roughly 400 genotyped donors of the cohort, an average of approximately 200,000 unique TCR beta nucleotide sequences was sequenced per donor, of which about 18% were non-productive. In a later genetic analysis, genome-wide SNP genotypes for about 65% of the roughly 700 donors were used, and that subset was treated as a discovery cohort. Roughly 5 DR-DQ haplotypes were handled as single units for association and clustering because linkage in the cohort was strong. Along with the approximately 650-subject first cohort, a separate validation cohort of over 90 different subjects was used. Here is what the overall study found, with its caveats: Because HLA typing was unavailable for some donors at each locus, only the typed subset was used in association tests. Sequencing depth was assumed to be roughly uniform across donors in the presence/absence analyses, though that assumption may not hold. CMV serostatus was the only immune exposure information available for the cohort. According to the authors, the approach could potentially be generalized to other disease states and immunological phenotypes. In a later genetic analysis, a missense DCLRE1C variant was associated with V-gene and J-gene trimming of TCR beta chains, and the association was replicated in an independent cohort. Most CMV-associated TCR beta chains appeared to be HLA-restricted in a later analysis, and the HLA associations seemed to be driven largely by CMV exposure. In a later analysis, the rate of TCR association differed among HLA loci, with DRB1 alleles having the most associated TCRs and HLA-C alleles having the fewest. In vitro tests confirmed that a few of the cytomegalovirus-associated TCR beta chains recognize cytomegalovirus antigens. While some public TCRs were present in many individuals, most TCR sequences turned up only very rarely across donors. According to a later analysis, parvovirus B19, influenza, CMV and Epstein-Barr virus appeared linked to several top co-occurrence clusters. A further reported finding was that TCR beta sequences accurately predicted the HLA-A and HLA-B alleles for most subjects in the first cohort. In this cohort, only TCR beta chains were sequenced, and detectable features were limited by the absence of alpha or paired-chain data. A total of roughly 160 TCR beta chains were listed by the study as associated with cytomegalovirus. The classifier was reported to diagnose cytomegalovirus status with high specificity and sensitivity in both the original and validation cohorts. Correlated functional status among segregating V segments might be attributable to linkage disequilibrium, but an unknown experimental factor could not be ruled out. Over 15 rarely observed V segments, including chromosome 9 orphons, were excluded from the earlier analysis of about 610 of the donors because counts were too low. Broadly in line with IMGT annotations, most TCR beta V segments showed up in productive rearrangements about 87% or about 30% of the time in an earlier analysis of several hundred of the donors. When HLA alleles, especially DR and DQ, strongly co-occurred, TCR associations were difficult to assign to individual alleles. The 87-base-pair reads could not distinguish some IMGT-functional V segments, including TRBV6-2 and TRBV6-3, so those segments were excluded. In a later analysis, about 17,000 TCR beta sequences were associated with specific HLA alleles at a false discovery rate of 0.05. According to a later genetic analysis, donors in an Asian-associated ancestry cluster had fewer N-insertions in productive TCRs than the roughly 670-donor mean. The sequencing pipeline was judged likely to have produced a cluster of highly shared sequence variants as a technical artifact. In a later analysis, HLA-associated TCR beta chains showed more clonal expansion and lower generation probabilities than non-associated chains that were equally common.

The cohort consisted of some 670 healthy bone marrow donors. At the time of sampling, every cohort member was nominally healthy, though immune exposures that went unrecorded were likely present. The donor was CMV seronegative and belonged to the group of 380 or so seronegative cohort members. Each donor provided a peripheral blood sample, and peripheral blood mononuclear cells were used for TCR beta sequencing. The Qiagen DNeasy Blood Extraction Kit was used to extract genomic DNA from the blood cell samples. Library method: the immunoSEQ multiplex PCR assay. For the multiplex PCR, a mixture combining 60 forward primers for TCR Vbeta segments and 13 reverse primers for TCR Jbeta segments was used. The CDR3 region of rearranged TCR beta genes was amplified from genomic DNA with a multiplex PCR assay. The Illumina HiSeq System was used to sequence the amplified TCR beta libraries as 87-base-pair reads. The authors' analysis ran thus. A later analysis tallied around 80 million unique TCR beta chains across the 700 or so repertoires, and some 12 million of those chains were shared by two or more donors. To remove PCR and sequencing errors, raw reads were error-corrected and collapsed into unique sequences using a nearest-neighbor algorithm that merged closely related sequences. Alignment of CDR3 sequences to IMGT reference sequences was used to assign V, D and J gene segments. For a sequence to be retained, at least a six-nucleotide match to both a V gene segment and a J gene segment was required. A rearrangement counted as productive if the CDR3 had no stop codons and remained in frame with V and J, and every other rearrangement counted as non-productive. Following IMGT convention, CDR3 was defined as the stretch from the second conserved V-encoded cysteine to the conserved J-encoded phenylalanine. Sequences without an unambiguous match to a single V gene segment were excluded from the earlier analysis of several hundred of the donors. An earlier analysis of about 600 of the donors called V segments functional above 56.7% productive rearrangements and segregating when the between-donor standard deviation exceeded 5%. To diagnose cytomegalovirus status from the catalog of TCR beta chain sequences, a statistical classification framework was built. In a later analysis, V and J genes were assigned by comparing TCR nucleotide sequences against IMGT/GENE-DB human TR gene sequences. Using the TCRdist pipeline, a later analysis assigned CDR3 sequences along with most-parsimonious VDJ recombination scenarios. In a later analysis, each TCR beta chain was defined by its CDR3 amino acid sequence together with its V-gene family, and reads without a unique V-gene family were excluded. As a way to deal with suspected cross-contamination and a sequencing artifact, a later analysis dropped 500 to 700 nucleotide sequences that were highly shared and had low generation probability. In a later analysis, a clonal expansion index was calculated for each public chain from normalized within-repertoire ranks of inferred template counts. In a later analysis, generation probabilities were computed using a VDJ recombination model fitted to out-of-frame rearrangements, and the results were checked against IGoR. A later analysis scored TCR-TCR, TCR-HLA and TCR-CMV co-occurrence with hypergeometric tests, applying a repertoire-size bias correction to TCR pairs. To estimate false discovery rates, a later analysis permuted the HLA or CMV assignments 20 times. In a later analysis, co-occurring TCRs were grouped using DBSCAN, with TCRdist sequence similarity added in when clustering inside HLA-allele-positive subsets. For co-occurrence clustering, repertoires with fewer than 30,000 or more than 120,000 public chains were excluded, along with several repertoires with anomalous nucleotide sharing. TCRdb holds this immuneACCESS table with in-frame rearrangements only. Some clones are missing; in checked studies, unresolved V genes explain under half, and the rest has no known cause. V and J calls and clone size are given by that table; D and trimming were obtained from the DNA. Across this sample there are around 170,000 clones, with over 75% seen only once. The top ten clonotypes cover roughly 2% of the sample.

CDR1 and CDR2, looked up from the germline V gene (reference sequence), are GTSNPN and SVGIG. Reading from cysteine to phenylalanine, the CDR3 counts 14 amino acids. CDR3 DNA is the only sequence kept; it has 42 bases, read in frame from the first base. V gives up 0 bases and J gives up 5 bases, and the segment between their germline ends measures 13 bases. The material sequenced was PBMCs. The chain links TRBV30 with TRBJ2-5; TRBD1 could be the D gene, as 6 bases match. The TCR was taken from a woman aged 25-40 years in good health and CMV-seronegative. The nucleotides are TGTGCCTGGAGTGTACAGTCCCAGGGGGAGACCCAGTACTTC. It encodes CAWSVQSQGETQYF.